This TCR beta chain was identified in a study of blood T cell dynamics during melanoma immunotherapy. Looking at the study overall: First-line therapy was either pembrolizumab or nivolumab with ipilimumab for metastatic melanoma.

Sample time point: week 3, after first cycle of checkpoint inhibitor. Apart from two fast progressors, RECIST 1.1 response was judged 12 weeks post-infusion. Study-level findings and limits: It remained unknown if the driving T cell clones were melanoma-specific.

About this clone itself: Its antigen is as yet unknown.

The table came from immunoSEQ multiplex PCR; TCRdb's copy has only in-frame clones and leaves some out. The sample lists several thousand clones; 85% were seen once. This CDR3 has 19 residues. V was clipped by 5 bases and J by 1 base, with 23 bases between them. Germline V CDR1 and CDR2: SGHNT, YENEEA. The sample was blood, taken from a patient treated with checkpoint blockade. This chain joins TRBV11-3 and TRBJ2-2; TRBD1 is a possible D gene (6 bases). The receptor was isolated from a human donor with melanoma. CDR3 bases: TGTGCCAGCAGCGACATCTCAGGGGCCGCTCCGGGGAACACCGGGGAGCTGTTTTTT. Its translation: CASSDISGAAPGNTGELFF.